These 4 T cell receptor beta chains were all obtained from the same sample, sequenced in a study of T cells in Graves' hyperthyroidism and ophthalmopathy. The CDR3 regions of TCR beta were amplified from RNA transcripts. Researchers ran a first-round RT-PCR on the TCR CDR3 using the HTBI primer set. TCRdb fed the multiplex PCR reads into MiXCR, producing one record per CDR3 protein. Among around 270,000 distinct CDR3 sequences listed, less than 20% were seen once. Sequencing used blood. These receptors were obtained from a middle-aged man with Graves' ophthalmopathy.

This chain uses TRBV6-2 or TRBV6-3 with TRBJ2-3; the D gene is possibly TRBD1 (6 bases). The CDR3 loop spans 14 amino acids. Trimming cost V 4 bases and J 0 bases, with 8 bases left between them. The germline CDR1 and CDR2 sequences are MNHEY and SVGEGT. The DNA of the CDR3 is TGTGCCAGCAGTTCCAGGGGTAGCACAGATACGCAGTATTTT. Amino acid sequence: CASSSRGSTDTQYF.

Relative to its sample, this clonotype is medium-sized (0.01 to 0.1%). This chain joins TRBV28 and TRBJ2-6; D remains unclear. The V gene's germline CDR1 is MDHEN and CDR2 SYDVKM. There are 15 residues in the CDR3. Between the trimmed V and J ends, which lost 3 bases and 0 bases, there was a span of 6 bases. CDR3 nucleotide sequence: TGTGCCAGCAGTTTCCGGGCCTCTGGGGCCAACGTCCTGACTTTC. The encoded protein is CASSFRASGANVLTF.

The CDR3, as DNA: TGTGCCAGTACTGAGGGACTAGCGGGAGGCCTAGCCAAAAACATTCAGTACTTC. This sequence encodes CASTEGLAGGLAKNIQYF. This rearrangement joins TRBV19 to TRBJ2-4, with 15 bases that match TRBD2. V gave up 7 bases and J gave up 0 bases; unmatched junction bases: 7. Germline V CDR1 and CDR2: LNHDA, SQIVND (reference sequence). The CDR3 loop spans 18 amino acids.

This clonotype turned up a few times. The chain joins TRBV15 to TRBJ2-7; D not resolved. V lost 2 bases, J lost 0 bases, and 8 bases lay in between. CDR1 is LNHNV and CDR2 is YYDKDF in the germline V gene (reference sequence). The CDR3 sequence is 14 residues long. CDR3 protein: CATSRIADSYEQYF. In DNA, the CDR3 is TGTGCCACCAGCAGAATCGCGGACTCCTACGAGCAGTACTTC.